This T cell receptor beta chain was captured in a study of cytomegalovirus exposure and HLA in healthy donors. Study-level results: Donors belonging to an Asian-associated ancestry cluster reportedly showed fewer N-insertions in productive TCRs than the approximately 670-donor mean, according to what a later analysis found.

Vbeta (60) and Jbeta (13) primers were used in the PCR. Profiling relied on immunoSEQ multiplex PCR, and the TCRdb table lists in-frame clones only, not all of them. The profile covers some 150,000 clones, with 50% to 75% appearing a single time and approximately 6.5% taken by the ten largest. Germline V gives CDR1 MDHEN, CDR2 SYDVKM. The J segment lost 0 bases and the V segment lost 5 bases, leaving 3 bases of the junction unmatched. This CDR3 has 15 amino acids. A remark on this clone: Its cognate antigen is unknown.

The source material was PBMCs. The sequence was collected from a woman aged 55-70 years in good health and CMV-seropositive. V is TRBV28 and J is TRBJ1-4; TRBD1 agrees at 7 bases. CDR3 DNA sequence: TGTGCCAGCAGTCTTGGACAGGCAACTAATGAAAAACTGTTTTTT. This translates into CASSLGQATNEKLFF.